Detailed here is one T cell receptor beta chain. Its cognate antigen is unknown. Germline V gene lookup returns CDR1 LNHDA and CDR2 SQIVND (reference sequence). CDR3 length: 14 residues. The V gene end was trimmed by 3 bases and the J gene end by 2 bases; junction bases not matched to a gene: 3. These data originate in a study of cytomegalovirus exposure and HLA in healthy donors. Study conclusions and caveats: The study reported that TCR beta sequences accurately predicted HLA-A and HLA-B alleles in most subjects. By HLA locus, TCR association rates varied in a later analysis, with DRB1 showing the most and HLA-C the fewest. It is likely that the observed cluster of highly shared sequence variants was a sequencing artifact. Cytomegalovirus association was assigned to more than 150 TCR beta chains.

The PCR ran on 60 Vbeta and 13 Jbeta primers. Profiled with immunoSEQ multiplex PCR; TCRdb holds only in-frame clones, not every one. The sample records about 160,000 clones, roughly four fifths being singletons. Sequenced: PBMCs. The TCR comes from a woman aged 18-29 years in good health and CMV-seronegative. The rearrangement links TRBV19 to TRBJ2-7; TRBD1 matches at 8 bases. For the CDR3, the DNA is TGTGCCAGTAGTATTGGGACAGGAGCCTACGAGCAGTACTTC. This encodes CASSIGTGAYEQYF.